The T cell receptor beta chain under discussion was sequenced for a study of shared clonotypes between healthy human individuals. V lost 6 bases to trimming and J lost 4 bases, with 15 bases between them. The CDR3 is made up of 14 amino acids. Germline values: CDR1 SGHVS, CDR2 FQNEAQ. Original data processing: ImmunoSEQ sequences covered only the junction and lacked quality scores; filtering therefore differed. Data came from immunoSEQ multiplex PCR; TCRdb stores just in-frame clones and leaves some out. V, J and clone size were drawn from that table, and D and trimming were deduced from the DNA. Altogether approximately 980,000 clones are present, approximately 76% being singletons, with the ten largest covering approximately 1.5%. About this clone: Its target is unknown.

Study-wide findings and caveats: Rarefaction revealed incomplete sorted-subset sequencing despite large depth. Non-shared clonotypes showed lower generation probabilities than clonotypes common to all four donors.

The sequencing sample was made of memory CD4+ T cells sorted from blood. Subset specified: CD45RA-negative fraction. The source of this sequence is a man in his late teens or twenties in good health. The chain combines TRBV7-8 with TRBJ1-2; TRBD1 might be the D (6 bases). CDR3 in amino acids: CASSLNRVSYGYTF. The CDR3 DNA reads as TGTGCCAGCAGTCTTAACAGGGTTAGCTATGGCTACACCTTC.